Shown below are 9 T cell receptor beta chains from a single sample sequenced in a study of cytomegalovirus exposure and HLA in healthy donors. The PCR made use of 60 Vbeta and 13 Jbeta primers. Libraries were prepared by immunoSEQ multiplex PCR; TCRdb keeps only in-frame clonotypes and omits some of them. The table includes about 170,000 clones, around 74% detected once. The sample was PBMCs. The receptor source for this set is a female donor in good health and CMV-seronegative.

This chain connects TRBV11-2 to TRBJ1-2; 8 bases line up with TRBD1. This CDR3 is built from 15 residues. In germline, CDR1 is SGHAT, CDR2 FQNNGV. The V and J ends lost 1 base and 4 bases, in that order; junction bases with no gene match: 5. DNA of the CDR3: TGTGCCAGCAGCTTAGCAGGGGGCGCCGGCTATGGCTACACCTTC. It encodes CASSLAGGAGYGYTF. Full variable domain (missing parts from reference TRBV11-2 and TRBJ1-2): EAGVAQSPRYKIIEKRQSVAFWCNPISGHATLYWYQQILGQGPKLLIQFQNNGVVDDSQLPKDRFSAERLKGVDSTLKIQPAKLEDSAVYLCASSLAGGAGYGYTFGSGTRLTVV.

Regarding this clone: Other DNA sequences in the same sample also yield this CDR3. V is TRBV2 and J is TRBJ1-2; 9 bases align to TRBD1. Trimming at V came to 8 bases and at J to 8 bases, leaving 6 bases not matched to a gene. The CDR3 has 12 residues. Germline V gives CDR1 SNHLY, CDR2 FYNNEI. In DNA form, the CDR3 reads TGTGCCAGCGCCGGGACAGGGTACGGCTACACCTTC. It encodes CASAGTGYGYTF.

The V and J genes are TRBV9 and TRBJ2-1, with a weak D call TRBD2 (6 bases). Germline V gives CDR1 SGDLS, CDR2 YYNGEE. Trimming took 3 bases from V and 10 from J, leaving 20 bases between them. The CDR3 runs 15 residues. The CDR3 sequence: CASSGGGTWTTEQFF. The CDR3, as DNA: TGTGCCAGCAGCGGAGGCGGGACGTGGACTACCGAGCAGTTCTTC.

The CDR3 spells CASSYYPVANTIYF. CDR3 nucleotides: TGTGCCAGCAGTTACTACCCAGTGGCAAACACCATATATTTT. This chain uses TRBV6-6 with TRBJ1-3; D not certain. The CDR3 has 14 amino acids. The germline CDR1 and CDR2 sequences are MNHNY and SVGAGI (reference sequence). V was trimmed by 1 base and J by 6 bases, leaving 10 bases between them.

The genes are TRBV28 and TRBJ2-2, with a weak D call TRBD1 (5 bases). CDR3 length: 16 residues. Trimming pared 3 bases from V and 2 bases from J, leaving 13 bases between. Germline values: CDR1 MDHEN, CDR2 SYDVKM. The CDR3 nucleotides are TGTGCCAGCAGTTTGTGGCAGGGTGGCAACACCGGGGAGCTGTTTTTT. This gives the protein CASSLWQGGNTGELFF. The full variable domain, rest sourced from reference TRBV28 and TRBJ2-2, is DVKVTQSSRYLVKRTGEKVFLECVQDMDHENMFWYRQDPGLGLRLIYFSYDVKMKEKGDIPEGYSVSREKKERFSLILESASTNQTSMYLCASSLWQGGNTGELFFGEGSRLTVL.

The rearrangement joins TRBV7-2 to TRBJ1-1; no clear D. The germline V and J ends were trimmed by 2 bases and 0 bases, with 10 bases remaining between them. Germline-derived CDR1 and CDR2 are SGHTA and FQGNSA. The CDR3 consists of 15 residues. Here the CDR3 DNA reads TGTGCCAGCAGCTTACATGGGGAGCTGAACACTGAAGCTTTCTTT. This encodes CASSLHGELNTEAFF.

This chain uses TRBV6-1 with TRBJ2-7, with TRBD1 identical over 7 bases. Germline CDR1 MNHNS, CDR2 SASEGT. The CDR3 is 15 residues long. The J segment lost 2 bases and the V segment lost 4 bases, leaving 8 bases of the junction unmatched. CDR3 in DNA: TGTGCCAGCAGTGCCCAACCGGACAGGACCTACGAGCAGTACTTC. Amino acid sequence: CASSAQPDRTYEQYF.

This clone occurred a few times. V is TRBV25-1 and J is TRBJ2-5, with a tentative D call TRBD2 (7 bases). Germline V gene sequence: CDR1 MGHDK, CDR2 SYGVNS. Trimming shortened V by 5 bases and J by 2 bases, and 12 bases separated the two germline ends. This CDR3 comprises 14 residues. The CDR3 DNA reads TGTGCCAGCAGTTGGGGGCGGGGGCAAGAGACCCAGTACTTC. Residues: CASSWGRGQETQYF.

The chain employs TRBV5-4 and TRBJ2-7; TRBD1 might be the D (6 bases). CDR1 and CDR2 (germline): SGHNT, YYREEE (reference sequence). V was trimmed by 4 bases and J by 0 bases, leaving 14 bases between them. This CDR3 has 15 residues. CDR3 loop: CASSPTTGFSYEQYF. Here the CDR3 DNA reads TGTGCCAGCAGCCCGACGACAGGATTCTCCTACGAGCAGTACTTC.